This T cell receptor (delta chain) was captured by sequencing in a study of γδ T cells in repeated Plasmodium falciparum infection. For the study at large: Malaria-naive adults were infected with P. falciparum NF54 four times over about 600 days. Samples were taken at baseline, before some infections, and 21 days after each.

This clone came up a few times. The antigen is undetermined. A far larger clone is one nucleotide away, so this likely arose from a read error. The same CDR3 arises from other DNA sequences in this sample as well. TCRdb fed the multiplex PCR reads into CATT to redo clone calling. Among some 100,000 delta-chain clones, 1.4% to 1.5% were seen once, and the ten largest hold over 8%. The study, taken as a whole, reports: Vgamma9/Vdelta2+ T cells showed a stable polyclonal repertoire with shared TCRgamma sequences. Waves of new clonotype selection appeared after repeated controlled infections in Vdelta2-negative, largely Vdelta1+, gammadelta T cells.

Flow sorting of PBMC yielded separate Vgamma9/Vdelta2+ and Vdelta2-negative gammadelta T cell populations for bulk repertoire analysis. Germline V gives CDR1 TSWWSYY, CDR2 QGS. V lost 0 bases and J 11 bases, leaving 22 bases between the germline ends. The CDR3 loop spans 16 amino acids. Sequences were obtained from gamma-delta T cells from blood. The receptor was derived from a pool of human donors (malaria-infected and uninfected, not separated). The chain uses TRDV1 and TRDJ1; D not resolved. CDR3 in DNA: TGTGCTCTTGGGGAACTTATCCCCCAAAAGGAGGGTAAGCTCATCTTT. It codes for CALGELIPQKEGKLIF.